These T cell receptor beta chains were read from a single sample in a study of glioma-infiltrating T cells after dendritic cell vaccination. Measured with immunoSEQ multiplex PCR; TCRdb has only the in-frame clones, and not every one. The sample has some 38,000 clones, roughly four fifths seen once. Specimen: blood, collected before dendritic cell vaccination. The receptors stem from a human donor with glioblastoma. CDR3s include the opening cysteine and the closing phenylalanine or tryptophan. Each record gives: V gene, CDR3 length, CDR3 protein.

TRBV5-6 | 14 | CASRGQAITYEQYF
TRBV11-2 | 16 | CASSPTRGGLGKTQYF
TRBV10-3 | 15 | CAISDIARGTGELFF
TRBV5-4 | 17 | CASSLVDRDYVGEKLFF
TRBV7-2 | 16 | CASSTGQGALVNEQFF
TRBV18 | 16 | CASSPRAKSYQETQYF
TRBV11-2 | 16 | CASSRFGGGVQAEAFF
TRBV10-3 | 13 | CAISGGPADTQYF
TRBV10-3 | 17 | CAISESPRVAGTSEQYF
TRBV20-1 | 11 | CRACGYNEQFF
TRBV15 | 15 | CATSRDNKGYQPQHF
TRBV4-3 | 15 | CASSRGRGGDEKLFF
TRBV11-2 | 14 | CASSLDGGFSEQFF
TRBV4-2 | 16 | CASSQEKIAGYNEQFF
TRBV9 | 14 | CASSGTGVGDTQYF
TRBV7-9 | 14 | CASSLEQVNSPLHF
TRBV30 | 13 | CAWVTGNNSPLHF